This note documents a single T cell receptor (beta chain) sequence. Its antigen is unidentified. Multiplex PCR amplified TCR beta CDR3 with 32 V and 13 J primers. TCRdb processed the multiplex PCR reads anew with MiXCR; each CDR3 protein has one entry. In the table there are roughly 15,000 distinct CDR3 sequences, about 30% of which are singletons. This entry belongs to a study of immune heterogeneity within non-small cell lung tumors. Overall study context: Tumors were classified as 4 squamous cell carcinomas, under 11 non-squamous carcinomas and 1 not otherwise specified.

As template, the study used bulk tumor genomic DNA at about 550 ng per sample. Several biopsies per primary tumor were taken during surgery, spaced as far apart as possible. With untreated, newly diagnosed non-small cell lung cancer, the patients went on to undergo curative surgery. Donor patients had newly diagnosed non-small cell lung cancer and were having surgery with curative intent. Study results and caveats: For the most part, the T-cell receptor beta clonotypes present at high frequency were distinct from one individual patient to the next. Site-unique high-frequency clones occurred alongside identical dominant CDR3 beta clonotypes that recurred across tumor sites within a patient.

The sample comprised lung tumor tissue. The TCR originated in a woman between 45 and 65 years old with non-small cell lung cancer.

Here the CDR3 DNA reads TGTGCCAGCAGTTACGCGGGAACAGCGGCCCAGTACTTC. This encodes CASSYAGTAAQYF. The J gene is TRBJ2-5, the V gene TRBV6-1; possibly TRBD2 for D (6 bases). From germline, CDR1 is MNHNS and CDR2 SASEGT. This CDR3 is 13 amino acids long. V lost 5 bases to trimming and J lost 9 bases, with 16 bases between them.